This TCR beta chain stems from a study of cytomegalovirus exposure and HLA in healthy donors. For the study at large: Around 200 million T cells yielded more than 90 million unique TCR beta sequences, as an earlier analysis found. Study results and caveats: There were around 160 TCR beta chains listed as cytomegalovirus-associated. Further analysis was carried out later, and it showed several of the most significant clusters appearing linked to common viral pathogens.

The study ran its PCR with 60 Vbeta and 13 Jbeta primers. Sequenced by immunoSEQ multiplex PCR; TCRdb stores in-frame clones only, minus some. The sample yields about 170,000 clones, around 80% seen once. CDR3 size: 15 residues. V trimming: 1 base; J trimming: 9 bases; junction bases outside the gene matches: 8. Germline CDR1 is SGHDN and CDR2 is FVKESK. As regards this clone: Antigen unknown.

This sequence was found in a woman aged 45-65 years in good health and CMV-seropositive. V gene TRBV14 combines with J gene TRBJ2-1; 8 nucleotides agree with TRBD2. The sample comprised PBMCs. The CDR3 here is CASSQVGGGRGEQFF. The CDR3 bases are TGTGCCAGCAGCCAAGTCGGGGGGGGGCGGGGTGAGCAGTTCTTC.